Listed here is a single TCR beta chain. This record belongs to a study of PD-L1 blockade in urothelial cancer. Here immunoSEQ multiplex PCR was the method, and the copy in TCRdb shows in-frame clones only, minus some. The sample has 55,000 to 85,000 clones; 85% to 90% are singletons. Germline CDR1 is MDHEN and CDR2 is SYDVKM. The CDR3 length is 15 residues. V lost 4 bases and J lost 3, with 16 bases in between. The chain joins TRBV28 to TRBJ2-7; a possible D gene is TRBD1 (6 bases). This clonotype originated in a man aged 55 to 70 with urothelial cancer. Sequences were derived from PBMCs, sampled around atezolizumab (anti-PD-L1) treatment. CDR3 bases: TGTGCCAGCAGTTCTACAGGGACCCCCCTCTACGAGCAGTACTTC. It yields the protein CASSSTGTPLYEQYF.